This T cell receptor beta chain emerged from a study of blood T cells in healthy people across ages. This CDR3 region has 13 residues. Germline assignment: CDR1 MDHEN and CDR2 SYDVKM. Trimming stripped 6 bases from V and 0 bases from J, with 8 bases between. Primed by a sample-barcoded 5' primer and a J-beta primer mix, a second PCR proceeded for 7 to 11 cycles. Template switching added a 12-random-nucleotide identifier to every cDNA molecule. TCRdb re-called the 5' RACE reads through MiXCR, storing one row per CDR3 protein. The profile covers around 1.7 million distinct CDR3 sequences, with 28% appearing a single time and 7.7% taken by the ten largest.

The specimen sequenced was blood. V is TRBV28 and J is TRBJ1-2; no clear D. The sequence derives from a woman younger than 45 in good health. The CDR3 is CASRSTANYGYTF. In DNA form, the CDR3 reads TGTGCCAGCAGGTCTACAGCTAACTATGGCTACACCTTC.